Detailed here is one T cell receptor (beta chain). A much larger clone differs by one base, so this may be a read error. The sample originates from a study of tumor-infiltrating lymphocytes in primary liver carcinoma. The authors took blood RNA from unsorted whole blood and also extracted germline DNA. Making TCR beta cDNA involved approximately 0.5 ug total RNA and a constant-region primer. A slightly modified ARM-PCR protocol with three nested multiplex PCR rounds produced these TCR beta libraries. Each of the first two PCR rounds ran roughly 10 cycles with TRBV1-TRBV30 forward and C-beta reverse primers. TCRdb re-called the multiplex PCR reads with MiXCR, one entry per CDR3 protein. This sample carries approximately 330,000 distinct CDR3 sequences, around three fifths of them seen once, and the ten largest clones take about 6%. The CDR3 consists of 16 residues. Germline CDR1 reads MNHNS; CDR2 reads SASEGT.

The clonotype originates from a man aged 35 to 55 with primary liver carcinoma and hepatitis B virus infection. The sample taken for sequencing was peripheral blood. The J gene is TRBJ2-3, the V gene TRBV6-1; 10 positions match TRBD1. The DNA of the CDR3 is TGTGGCAGCAGTGAAGTGGGGACAGGGGTGAGAGATACGCAGTATTTT. Its protein product is CGSSEVGTGVRDTQYF.